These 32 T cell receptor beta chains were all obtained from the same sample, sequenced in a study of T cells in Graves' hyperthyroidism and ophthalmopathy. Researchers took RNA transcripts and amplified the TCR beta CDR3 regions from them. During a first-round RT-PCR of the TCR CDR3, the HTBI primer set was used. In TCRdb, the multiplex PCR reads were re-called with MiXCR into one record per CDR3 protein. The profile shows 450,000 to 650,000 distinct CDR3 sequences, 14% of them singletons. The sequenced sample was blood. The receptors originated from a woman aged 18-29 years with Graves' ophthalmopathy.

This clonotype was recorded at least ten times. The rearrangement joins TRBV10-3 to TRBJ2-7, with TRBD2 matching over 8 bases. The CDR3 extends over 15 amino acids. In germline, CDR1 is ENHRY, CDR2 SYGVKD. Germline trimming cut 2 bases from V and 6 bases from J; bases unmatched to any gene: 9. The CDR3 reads CAISENQAGVGEQYF. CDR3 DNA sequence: TGTGCCATCAGTGAGAATCAAGCGGGAGTGGGCGAGCAGTACTTC.

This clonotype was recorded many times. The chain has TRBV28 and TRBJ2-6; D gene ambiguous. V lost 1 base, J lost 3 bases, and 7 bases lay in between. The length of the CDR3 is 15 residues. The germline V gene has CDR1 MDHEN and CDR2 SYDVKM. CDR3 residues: CASSLSIDGANVLTF. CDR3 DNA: TGTGCCAGCAGTTTATCTATAGATGGGGCCAACGTCCTGACTTTC.

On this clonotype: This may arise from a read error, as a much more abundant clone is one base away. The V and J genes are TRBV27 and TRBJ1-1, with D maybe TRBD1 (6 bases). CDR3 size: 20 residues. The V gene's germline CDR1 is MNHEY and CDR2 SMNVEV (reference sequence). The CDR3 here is CASGLIPHLLGGQEDTEAFF. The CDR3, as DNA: TGTGCCAGCGGTTTAATCCCTCACCTTTTGGGGGGCCAGGAGGACACTGAAGCTTTCTTT.

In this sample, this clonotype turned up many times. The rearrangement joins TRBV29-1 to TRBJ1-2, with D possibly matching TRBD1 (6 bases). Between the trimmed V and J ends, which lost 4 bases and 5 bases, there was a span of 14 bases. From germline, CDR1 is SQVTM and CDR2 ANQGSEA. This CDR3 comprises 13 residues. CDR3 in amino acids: CSVGGLGSYGYTF. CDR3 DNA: TGCAGCGTTGGGGGGCTCGGATCTTATGGCTACACCTTC.

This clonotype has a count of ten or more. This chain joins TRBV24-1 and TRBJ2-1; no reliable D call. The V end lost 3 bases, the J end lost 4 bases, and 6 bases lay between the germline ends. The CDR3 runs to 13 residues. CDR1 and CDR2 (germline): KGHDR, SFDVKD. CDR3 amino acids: CATSDGLYNEQFF. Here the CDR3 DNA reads TGTGCCACCAGTGATGGGCTGTACAATGAGCAGTTCTTC.

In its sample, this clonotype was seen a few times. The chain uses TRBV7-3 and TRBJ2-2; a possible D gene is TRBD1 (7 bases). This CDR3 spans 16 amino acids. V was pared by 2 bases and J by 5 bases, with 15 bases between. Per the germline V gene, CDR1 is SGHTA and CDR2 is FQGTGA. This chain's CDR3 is CASSLSHRGGTGELFF. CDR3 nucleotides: TGTGCCAGCAGCTTATCCCACAGGGGAGGAACCGGGGAGCTGTTTTTT.

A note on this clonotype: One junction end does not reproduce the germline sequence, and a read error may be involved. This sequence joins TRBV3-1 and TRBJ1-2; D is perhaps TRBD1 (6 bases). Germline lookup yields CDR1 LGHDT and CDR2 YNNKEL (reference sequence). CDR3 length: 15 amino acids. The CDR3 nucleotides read TGCGCCAGCAGCTATCCCCTACAGGGAGTCTATGGCTACACCTTC. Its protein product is CASSYPLQGVYGYTF.

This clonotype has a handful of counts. The CDR3 loop reads CSARTSGSGGTYEQYF. The CDR3, as DNA: TGCAGTGCTAGAACTAGCGGGAGTGGGGGGACCTACGAGCAGTACTTC. V gene TRBV20-1 combines with J gene TRBJ2-7; 11 bases are shared with TRBD2. This CDR3 is 16 amino acids long. Germline V gene sequence: CDR1 DFQATT, CDR2 SNEGSKA (reference sequence). V shed 2 bases, J shed 2 bases, and the junction held 8 bases outside the gene matches.

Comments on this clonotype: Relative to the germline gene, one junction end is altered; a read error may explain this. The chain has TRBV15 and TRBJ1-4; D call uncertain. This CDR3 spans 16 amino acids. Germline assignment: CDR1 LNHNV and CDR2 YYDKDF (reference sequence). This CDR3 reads CATSRDTDFYNGKLFF. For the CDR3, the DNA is TGTGCCACCAGCAGAGATACGGACTTCTACAATGGAAAACTGTTTTTT.

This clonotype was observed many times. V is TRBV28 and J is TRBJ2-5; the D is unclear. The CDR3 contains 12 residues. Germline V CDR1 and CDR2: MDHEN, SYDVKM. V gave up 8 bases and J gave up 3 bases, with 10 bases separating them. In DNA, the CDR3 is TGTGCCAGCCGGCTAGAGAAAGAGACCCAGTACTTC. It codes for CASRLEKETQYF. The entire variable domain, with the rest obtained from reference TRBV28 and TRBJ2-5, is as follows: DVKVTQSSRYLVKRTGEKVFLECVQDMDHENMFWYRQDPGLGLRLIYFSYDVKMKEKGDIPEGYSVSREKKERFSLILESASTNQTSMYLCASRLEKETQYFGPGTRLLVL.

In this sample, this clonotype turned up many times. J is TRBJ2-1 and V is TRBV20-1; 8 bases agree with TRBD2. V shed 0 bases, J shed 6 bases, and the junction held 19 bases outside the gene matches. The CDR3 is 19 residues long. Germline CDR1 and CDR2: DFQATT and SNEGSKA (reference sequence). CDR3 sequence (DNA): TGCAGTGCTAGAGATCCTAGTGAGAGGCGGGAGGCCCCTGGCAATGAGCAGTTCTTC. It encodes CSARDPSERREAPGNEQFF.

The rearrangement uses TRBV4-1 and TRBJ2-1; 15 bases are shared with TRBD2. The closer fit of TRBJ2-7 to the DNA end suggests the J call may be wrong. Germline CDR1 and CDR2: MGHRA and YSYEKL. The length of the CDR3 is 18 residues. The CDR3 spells CASSQEGLAGGIGNEQYF. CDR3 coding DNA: TGCGCCAGCAGCCAAGAAGGACTAGCGGGAGGGATTGGCAATGAGCAGTACTTC.

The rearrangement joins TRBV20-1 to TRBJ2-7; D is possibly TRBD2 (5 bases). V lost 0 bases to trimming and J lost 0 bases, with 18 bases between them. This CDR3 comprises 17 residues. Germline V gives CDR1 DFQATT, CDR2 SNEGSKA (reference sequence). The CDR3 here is CSARDKSRAESSYEQYF. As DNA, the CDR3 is TGCAGTGCTAGAGATAAGTCGCGAGCGGAGAGCTCCTACGAGCAGTACTTC.

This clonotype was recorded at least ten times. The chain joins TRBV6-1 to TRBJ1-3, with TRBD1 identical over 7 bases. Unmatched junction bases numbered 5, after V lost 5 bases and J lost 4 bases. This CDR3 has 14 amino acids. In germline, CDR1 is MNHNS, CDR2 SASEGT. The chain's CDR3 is CASSPQGVGNTIYF. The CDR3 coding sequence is TGTGCCAGCAGTCCTCAGGGGGTCGGAAACACCATATATTTT.

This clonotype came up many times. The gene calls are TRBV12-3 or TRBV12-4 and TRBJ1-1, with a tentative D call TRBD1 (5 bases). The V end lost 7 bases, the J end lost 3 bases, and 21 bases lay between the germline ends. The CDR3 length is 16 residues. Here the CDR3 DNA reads TGTGCCAGCACCCCGGGGACCCTTCAAGGGTACACTGAAGCTTTCTTT. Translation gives CASTPGTLQGYTEAFF.

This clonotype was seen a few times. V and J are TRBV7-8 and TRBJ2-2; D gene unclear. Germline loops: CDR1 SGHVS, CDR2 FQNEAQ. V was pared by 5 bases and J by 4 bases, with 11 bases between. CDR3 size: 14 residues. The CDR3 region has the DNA TGTGCCAGCAGCCCAGACTGGGGCACCGGGGAGCTGTTTTTT. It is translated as CASSPDWGTGELFF.

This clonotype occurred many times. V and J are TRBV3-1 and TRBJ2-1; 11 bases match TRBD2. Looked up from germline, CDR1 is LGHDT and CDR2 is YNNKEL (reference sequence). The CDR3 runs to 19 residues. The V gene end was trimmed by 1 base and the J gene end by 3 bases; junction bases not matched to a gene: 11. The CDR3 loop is CASSQAVLAGGVGYNEQFF. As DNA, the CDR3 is TGTGCCAGCAGCCAAGCTGTGCTAGCGGGAGGAGTCGGCTACAATGAGCAGTTCTTC.

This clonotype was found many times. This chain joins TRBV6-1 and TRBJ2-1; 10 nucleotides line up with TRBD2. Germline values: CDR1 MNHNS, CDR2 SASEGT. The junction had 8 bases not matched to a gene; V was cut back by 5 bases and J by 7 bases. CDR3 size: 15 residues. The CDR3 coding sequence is TGTGCCAGCAGTTTGGGACTAGCGTTTGCGAATGAGCAGTTCTTC. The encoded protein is CASSLGLAFANEQFF.

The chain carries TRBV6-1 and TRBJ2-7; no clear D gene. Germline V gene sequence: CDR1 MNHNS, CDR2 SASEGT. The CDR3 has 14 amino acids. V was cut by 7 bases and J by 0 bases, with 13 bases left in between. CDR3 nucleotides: TGTGCCAGCAAAGACATCGCCGTCTCCTACGAGCAGTACTTC. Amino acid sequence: CASKDIAVSYEQYF.

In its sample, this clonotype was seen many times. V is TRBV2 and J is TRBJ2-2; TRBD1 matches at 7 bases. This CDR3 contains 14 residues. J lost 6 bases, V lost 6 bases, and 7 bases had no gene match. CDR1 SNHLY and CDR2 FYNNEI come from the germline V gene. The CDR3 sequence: CASRLQGLAGELFF. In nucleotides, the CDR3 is TGTGCCAGCAGATTACAGGGGTTGGCCGGGGAGCTGTTTTTT. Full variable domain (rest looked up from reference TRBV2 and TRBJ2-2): EPEVTQTPSHQVTQMGQEVILRCVPISNHLYFYWYRQILGQKVEFLVSFYNNEISEKSEIFDDQFSVERPDGSNFTLKIRSTKLEDSAMYFCASRLQGLAGELFFGEGSRLTVL.

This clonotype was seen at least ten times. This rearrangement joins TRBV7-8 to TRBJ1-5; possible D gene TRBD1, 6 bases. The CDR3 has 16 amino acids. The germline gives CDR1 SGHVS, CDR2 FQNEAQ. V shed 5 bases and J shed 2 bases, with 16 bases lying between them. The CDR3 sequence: CASSIFAGVGNQPQHF. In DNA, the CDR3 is TGTGCCAGCAGCATATTCGCAGGGGTGGGCAATCAGCCCCAGCATTTT.

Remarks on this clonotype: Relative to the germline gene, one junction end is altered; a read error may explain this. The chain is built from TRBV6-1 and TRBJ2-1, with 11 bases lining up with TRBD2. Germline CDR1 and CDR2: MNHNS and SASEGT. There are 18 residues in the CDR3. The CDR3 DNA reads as TGTGCCGGCAGTCCTAGCGGGAGGCCACCTACGGGACACAATGAGCAGTTCTTC. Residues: CAGSPSGRPPTGHNEQFF.

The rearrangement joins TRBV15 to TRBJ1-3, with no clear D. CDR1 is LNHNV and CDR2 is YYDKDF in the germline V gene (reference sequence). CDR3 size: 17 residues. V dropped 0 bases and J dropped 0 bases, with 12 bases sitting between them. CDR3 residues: CATSRDEPGNSGNTIYF. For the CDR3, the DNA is TGTGCCACCAGCAGAGATGAGCCGGGGAACTCTGGAAACACCATATATTTT.

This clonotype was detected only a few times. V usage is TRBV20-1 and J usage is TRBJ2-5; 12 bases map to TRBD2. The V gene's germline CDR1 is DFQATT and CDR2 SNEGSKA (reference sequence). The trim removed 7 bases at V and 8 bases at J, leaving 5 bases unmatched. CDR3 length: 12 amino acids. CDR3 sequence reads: CSGTSGKSTQYF. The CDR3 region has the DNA TGCAGTGGGACTAGCGGGAAATCAACCCAGTACTTC.

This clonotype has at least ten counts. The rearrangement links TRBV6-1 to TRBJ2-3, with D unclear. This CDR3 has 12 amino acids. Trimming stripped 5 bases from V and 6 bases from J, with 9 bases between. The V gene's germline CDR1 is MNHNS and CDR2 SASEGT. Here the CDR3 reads CASSYGHDTQYF. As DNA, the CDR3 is TGTGCCAGCAGTTATGGCCATGATACGCAGTATTTT.

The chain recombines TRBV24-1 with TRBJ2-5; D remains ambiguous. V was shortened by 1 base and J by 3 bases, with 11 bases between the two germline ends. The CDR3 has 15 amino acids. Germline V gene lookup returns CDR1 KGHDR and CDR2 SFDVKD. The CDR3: CATSDFKGLEETQYF. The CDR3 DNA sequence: TGTGCCACCAGTGATTTCAAAGGGCTTGAAGAGACCCAGTACTTC.

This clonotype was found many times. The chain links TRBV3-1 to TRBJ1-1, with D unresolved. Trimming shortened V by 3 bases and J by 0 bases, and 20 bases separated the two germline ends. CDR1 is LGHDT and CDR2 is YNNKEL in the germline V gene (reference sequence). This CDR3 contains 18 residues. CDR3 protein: CASSHHTWDNLMNTEAFF. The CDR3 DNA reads TGTGCCAGCAGCCACCACACATGGGATAACCTCATGAACACTGAAGCTTTCTTT.

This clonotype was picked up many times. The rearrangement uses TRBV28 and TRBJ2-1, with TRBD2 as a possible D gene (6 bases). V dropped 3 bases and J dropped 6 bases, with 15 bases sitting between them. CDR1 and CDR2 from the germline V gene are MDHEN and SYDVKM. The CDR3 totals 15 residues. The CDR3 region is CASSLWGPAGNEQFF. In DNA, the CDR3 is TGTGCCAGCAGTTTGTGGGGACCAGCGGGCAATGAGCAGTTCTTC.

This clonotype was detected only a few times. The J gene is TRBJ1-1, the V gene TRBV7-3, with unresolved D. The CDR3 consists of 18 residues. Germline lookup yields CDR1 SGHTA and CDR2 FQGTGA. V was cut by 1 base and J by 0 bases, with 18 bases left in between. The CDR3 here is CASSLNGMTLELNTEAFF. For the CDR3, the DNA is TGTGCCAGCAGCTTAAATGGTATGACTTTAGAGTTGAACACTGAAGCTTTCTTT.

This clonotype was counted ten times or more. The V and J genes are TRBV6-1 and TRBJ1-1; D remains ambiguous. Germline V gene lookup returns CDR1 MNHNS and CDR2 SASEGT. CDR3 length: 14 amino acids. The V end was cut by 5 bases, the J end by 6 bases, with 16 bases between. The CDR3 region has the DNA TGTGCCAGCAGTTACGCGCAGCGGACGGCTGAAGCTTTCTTT. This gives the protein CASSYAQRTAEAFF.

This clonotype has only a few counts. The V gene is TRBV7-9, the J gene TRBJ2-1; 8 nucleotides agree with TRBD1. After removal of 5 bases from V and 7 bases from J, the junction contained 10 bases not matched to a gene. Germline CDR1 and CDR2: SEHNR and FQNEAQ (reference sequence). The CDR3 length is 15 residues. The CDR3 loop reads CASSPTGGRGNEQFF. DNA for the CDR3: TGTGCCAGCAGCCCCACAGGGGGACGGGGGAATGAGCAGTTCTTC.

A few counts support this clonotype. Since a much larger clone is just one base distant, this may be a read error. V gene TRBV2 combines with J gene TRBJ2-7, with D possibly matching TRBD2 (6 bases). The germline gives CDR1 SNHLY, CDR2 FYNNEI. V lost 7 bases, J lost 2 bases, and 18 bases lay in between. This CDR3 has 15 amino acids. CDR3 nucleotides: TGTGCCAGCATCTTGCGGGGTGGGGCTCCCTACGAGCAGTACTTC. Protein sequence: CASILRGGAPYEQYF.